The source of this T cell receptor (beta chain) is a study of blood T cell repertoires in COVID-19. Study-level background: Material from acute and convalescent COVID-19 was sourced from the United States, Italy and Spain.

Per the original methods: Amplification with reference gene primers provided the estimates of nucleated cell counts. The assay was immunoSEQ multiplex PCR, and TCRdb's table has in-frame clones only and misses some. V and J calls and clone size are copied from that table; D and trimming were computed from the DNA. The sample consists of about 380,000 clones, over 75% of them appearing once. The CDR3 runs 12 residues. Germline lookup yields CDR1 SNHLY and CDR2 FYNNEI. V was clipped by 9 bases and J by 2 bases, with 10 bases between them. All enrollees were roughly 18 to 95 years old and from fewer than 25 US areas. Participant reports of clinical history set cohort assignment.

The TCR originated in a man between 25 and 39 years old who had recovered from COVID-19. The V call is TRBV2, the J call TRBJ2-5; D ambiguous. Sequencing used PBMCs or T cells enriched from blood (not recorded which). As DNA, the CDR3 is TGTGCCAGTGTGACTGTTCAAGAGACCCAGTACTTC. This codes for CASVTVQETQYF.